The sequence of this T cell receptor beta chain was determined in a study of T cell responses to AZD1222 COVID-19 vaccine. CDR3 length: 14 residues. The germline V gene encodes CDR1 MDHEN and CDR2 SYDVKM. Trimming cost V 4 bases and J 3 bases, with 10 bases left between them. With regard to this clone: In the same sample, other DNA sequences code for this CDR3.

Produced via immunoSEQ multiplex PCR; TCRdb's table is partial and in-frame only. This table has some 120,000 clones, 80% to 95% appearing once. This receptor was obtained from an adult in good health. The sequencing here drew on peripheral blood, taken on day 0 of MenACWY control vaccination. The V gene is TRBV28, the J gene TRBJ1-5; tentative D call: TRBD1 (5 bases). The CDR3 DNA reads TGTGCCAGCAGTTCGACAGCCTCCAATCAGCCCCAGCATTTT. It specifies CASSSTASNQPQHF.